The T cell receptor beta chain described here comes from a study of cytomegalovirus exposure and HLA in healthy donors. Background on the study: The early release's HLA-typed donors yielded 80 million to 95 million unique TCRs.

In nominal health when sampled, donors likely had unrecorded immune exposures nonetheless. As for this clone: Other DNA sequences in the sample encode the same CDR3.

The CDR3 is 15 residues long. V lost 6 bases to trimming and J lost 8 bases, with 19 bases between them. Germline CDR1 reads MNHEY; CDR2 reads SVGAGI. A multiplex PCR was run with 60 Vbeta primers and 13 Jbeta primers. Assay used: immunoSEQ multiplex PCR; TCRdb lists only in-frame clones, some missing. Here the sample spans about 150,000 clones, 65% to 85% being singletons. The chain couples TRBV6-5 to TRBJ1-4; D is possibly TRBD1 (5 bases). Sequenced sample: PBMCs. The clonotype was recovered from a woman aged 40 to 55 in good health and CMV-seropositive. CDR3 in amino acids: CASRASMQGGEKLFF. CDR3 sequence (DNA): TGTGCCAGCAGAGCCTCCATGCAGGGAGGCGAAAAACTGTTTTTT.